Listed below are T cell receptor beta chains from one sample, sequenced in a study of blood T cell repertoires in COVID-19. TCRdb's copy holds only in-frame clones and misses some; the assay was immunoSEQ multiplex PCR. The data contain roughly 250,000 clones, approximately 79% of them singletons. The specimen sequenced was peripheral blood. These receptor sequences come from a woman between 35 and 50 years old with active or convalescent COVID-19. Each CDR3 is given with its conserved first and last residue. D genes are given only for firm matches. Size values are once, few and many counts, or a class for expanded clones, and some rows have none.

d_call j_call clone_size v_call cdr3_aa
NA TRBJ1-1 NA TRBV28 CASSSPFGGTYEAFF
NA TRBJ2-1 NA TRBV5-1 CASSLGGLPYNEQFF
TRBD1 TRBJ1-1 NA TRBV9 CASSPGQGEAFF
NA TRBJ1-4 NA TRBV9 CASSPEAATNEKLFF
NA TRBJ1-2 NA TRBV18 CASSPLQGDDYGYTF
TRBD1 TRBJ2-4 NA TRBV6-5 CASRDRDGAKNIQYF
NA TRBJ1-1 few TRBV11-2 CASSLVGMNTEAFF
TRBD1 TRBJ1-4 NA TRBV28 CASSSGQGATNEKLFF
TRBD1 TRBJ1-1 NA TRBV13 CASSLGGSPSQGGGEAFF
NA TRBJ2-1 NA TRBV28 CASSPGYEQFF
NA TRBJ1-1 NA TRBV7-3 CASSLTGGTEAFF
TRBD1 TRBJ1-2 NA TRBV7-3 CASSQTGGDSYGYTF
NA TRBJ1-1 NA TRBV5-1 CASSQQDLDTEAFF
NA TRBJ1-6 NA TRBV12-5 CASGLNSPLHF
TRBD1 TRBJ1-1 NA TRBV7-2 CASSWTGPEGAFF
NA TRBJ1-1 few TRBV7-8 CASSLSSGVTEAFF
NA TRBJ1-2 few TRBV20-1 CSASPAGANYGYTF
TRBD1 TRBJ1-5 NA TRBV19 CASSAFQGASSNQPQHF
NA TRBJ1-6 NA TRBV7-3 CASSLTAGNNSPLHF
NA TRBJ1-1 NA TRBV5-6 CASAAGGDTEAFF
NA TRBJ1-2 NA TRBV14 CASSQDHGPQATYGYTF
TRBD2 TRBJ2-1 NA TRBV30 CAWNHKERGVSYNEQFF
TRBD1 TRBJ1-1 few TRBV13 CASSILGQGNTEAFF
NA TRBJ1-5 NA TRBV6-5 CASSTQGVGNQPQHF
NA TRBJ2-1 NA TRBV15 CATSRATTNNEQFF
TRBD1 TRBJ2-1 NA TRBV30 CAWRGGQGEWDEQFF
TRBD2 TRBJ2-1 once TRBV7-9 CASSPTSSNLINYYNEQFF
NA TRBJ1-5 NA TRBV9 CASSPSGGSNQPQHF
TRBD1 TRBJ1-2 NA TRBV7-2 CASSLGQGNGYTF
NA TRBJ1-6 NA TRBV9 CASSVGAMPNSPLHF
NA TRBJ2-5 NA TRBV5-6 CASSLVARETQYF
NA TRBJ1-1 NA TRBV19 CASSTGQFNTEAFF
NA TRBJ2-1 NA TRBV20-1 CSVRNEQFF
NA TRBJ2-1 NA TRBV7-2 CASSRRGPYNEQFF
NA TRBJ2-5 once TRBV6-7 CASSYRETQYF
TRBD2 TRBJ2-5 NA TRBV9 CASSGLAGQQETQYF
TRBD1 TRBJ1-6 NA TRBV5-1 CASSLAGQLYSPLHF
NA TRBJ2-2 few TRBV19 CASRDTNTGELFF
TRBD1 TRBJ2-3 NA TRBV9 CASSAGVMWTGLKDTQYF
NA TRBJ1-6 NA TRBV10-3 CAISLTEYNSPLHF
TRBD2 TRBJ2-1 NA TRBV7-8 CASSLATSGGAHEQFF
NA TRBJ2-7 few TRBV14 CASSQGAGSYEQYF
NA TRBJ2-1 NA TRBV11-3 CASSIIHHNEQFF
NA TRBJ1-2 NA TRBV28 CASSLPGNYGYTF
TRBD1 TRBJ2-1 NA TRBV28 CASSSPRDRGDEQFF
TRBD2 TRBJ2-2 NA TRBV7-3 CASSLIRGDTGELFF
TRBD1 TRBJ2-7 few TRBV19 CASSIGGQAYEQYF
TRBD1 TRBJ2-1 NA TRBV18 CASSPRRQGADNEQFF
NA TRBJ2-2 NA TRBV19 CASSPRWGVTGELFF
TRBD1 TRBJ1-2 NA TRBV28 CASSHLADRVYGYTF
TRBD1 TRBJ2-3 NA TRBV15 CATSSEPGQGAQDTQYF
TRBD2 TRBJ2-1 NA TRBV10-3 CAISAGLAGRAEQFF
NA TRBJ1-4 NA TRBV11-1 CASSGHRDKDNEKLFF